This T cell receptor (beta chain) emerged from a study of blood T cell repertoires in COVID-19. Study background: The United States, Italy and Spain provided the acute and convalescent COVID-19 samples. T cells, B-cell-depleted T cells, or PBMCs provided the cDNA or gDNA that served as material.

V was clipped by 2 bases and J by 5 bases; unmatched bases: 8. The length of the CDR3 is 15 residues. CDR1 SGDLS and CDR2 YYNGEE come from the germline V gene. Assay used: immunoSEQ multiplex PCR; TCRdb lists only in-frame clones, some missing. This table holds approximately 94,000 clones, about 83% found once. The chain combines TRBV9 with TRBJ2-7; TRBD1 aligns across 9 bases. This TCR was recovered from a human donor in a cohort sampled during active COVID-19. The sequenced sample was peripheral blood. CDR3: CASSVGGQGKHEQYF. The DNA for the CDR3 is TGTGCCAGCAGCGTTGGGGGACAGGGTAAGCACGAGCAGTACTTC.